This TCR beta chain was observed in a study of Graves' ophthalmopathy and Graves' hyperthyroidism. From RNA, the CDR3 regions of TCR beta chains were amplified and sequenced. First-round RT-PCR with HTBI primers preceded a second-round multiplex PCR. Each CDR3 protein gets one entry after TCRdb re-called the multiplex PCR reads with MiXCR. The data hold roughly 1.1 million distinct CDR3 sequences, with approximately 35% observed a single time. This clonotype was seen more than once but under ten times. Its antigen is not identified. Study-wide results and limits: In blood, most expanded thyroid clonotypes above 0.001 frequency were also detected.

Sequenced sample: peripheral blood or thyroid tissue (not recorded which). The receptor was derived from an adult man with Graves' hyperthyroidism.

CDR3 loop: CASSFKAGDAGELFF. In DNA, the CDR3 is TGCGCCAGCAGCTTTAAGGCAGGGGATGCCGGGGAGCTGTTTTTT. This rearrangement joins TRBV5-1 to TRBJ2-2, with D tentatively TRBD1 (6 bases). The CDR3 length is 15 residues. Germline values: CDR1 SGHRS, CDR2 YFSETQ. The V and J ends lost 2 bases and 6 bases respectively, with 14 bases between them.